The entry below describes one TCR beta chain. The sample belongs to a study of T cell changes during pregnancy in multiple sclerosis. Assay used: immunoSEQ multiplex PCR; TCRdb lists only in-frame clones, some missing. The data contain 15,000 to 20,000 clones, 84% of them singletons. The CDR3 totals 14 residues. Germline loops: CDR1 MNHEY, CDR2 SMNVEV (reference sequence). The junction had 8 bases not matched to a gene; V was cut back by 4 bases and J by 7 bases. J is TRBJ2-7 and V is TRBV27; TRBD1 matches at 9 bases. The TCR comes from a female donor in good health, enrolled as a control in a pregnancy study. Here the sequenced sample was CD8+ T cells from peripheral blood mononuclear cells, taken in the third trimester of pregnancy. The CDR3 region is CASSSSGTGREQYF. In nucleotides, the CDR3 is TGTGCCAGCAGTTCCTCCGGGACAGGGAGGGAGCAGTACTTC.